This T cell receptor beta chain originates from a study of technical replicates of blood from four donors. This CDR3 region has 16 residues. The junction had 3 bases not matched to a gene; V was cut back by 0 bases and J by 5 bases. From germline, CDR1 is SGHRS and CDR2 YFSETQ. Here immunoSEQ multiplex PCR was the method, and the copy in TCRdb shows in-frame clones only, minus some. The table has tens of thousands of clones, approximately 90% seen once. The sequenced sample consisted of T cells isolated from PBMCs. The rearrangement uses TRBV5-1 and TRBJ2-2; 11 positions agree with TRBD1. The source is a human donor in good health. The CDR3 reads CASSLAGQGVTGELFF. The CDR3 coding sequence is TGCGCCAGCAGCTTGGCGGGACAGGGGGTGACCGGGGAGCTGTTTTTT. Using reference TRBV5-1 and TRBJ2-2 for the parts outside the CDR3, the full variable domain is KAGVTQTPRYLIKTRGQQVTLSCSPISGHRSVSWYQQTPGQGLQFLFEYFSETQRNKGNFPGRFSGRQFSNSRSEMNVSTLELGDSALYLCASSLAGQGVTGELFFGEGSRLTVL.